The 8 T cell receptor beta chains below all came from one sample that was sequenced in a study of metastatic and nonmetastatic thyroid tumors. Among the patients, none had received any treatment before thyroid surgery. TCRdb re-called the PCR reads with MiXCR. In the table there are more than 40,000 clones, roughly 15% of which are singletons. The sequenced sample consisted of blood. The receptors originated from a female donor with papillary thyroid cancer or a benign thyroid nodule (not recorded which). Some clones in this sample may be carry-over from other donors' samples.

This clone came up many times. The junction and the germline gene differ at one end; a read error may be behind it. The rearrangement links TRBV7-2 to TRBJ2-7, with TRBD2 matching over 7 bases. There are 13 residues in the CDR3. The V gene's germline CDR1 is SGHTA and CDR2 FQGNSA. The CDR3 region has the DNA TGTGCCAGCAGCTTAGGGGGGGGTTACGAGCGGTACTTC. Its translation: CASSLGGGYERYF.

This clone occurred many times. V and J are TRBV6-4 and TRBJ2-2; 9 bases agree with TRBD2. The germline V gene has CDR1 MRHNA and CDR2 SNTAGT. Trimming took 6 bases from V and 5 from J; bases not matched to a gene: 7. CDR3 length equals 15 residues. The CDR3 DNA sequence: TGTGCCAGCAGACAGACTAGCGGAGAAACCGGGGAGCTGTTTTTT. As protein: CASRQTSGETGELFF.

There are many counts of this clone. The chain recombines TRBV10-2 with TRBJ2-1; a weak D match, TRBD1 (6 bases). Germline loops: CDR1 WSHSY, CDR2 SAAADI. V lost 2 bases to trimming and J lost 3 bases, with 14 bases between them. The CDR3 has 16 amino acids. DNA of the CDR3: TGCGCCAGCAGTGAGGGTGTGGGGGCCTTCTACAATGAGCAGTTCTTC. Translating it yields CASSEGVGAFYNEQFF.

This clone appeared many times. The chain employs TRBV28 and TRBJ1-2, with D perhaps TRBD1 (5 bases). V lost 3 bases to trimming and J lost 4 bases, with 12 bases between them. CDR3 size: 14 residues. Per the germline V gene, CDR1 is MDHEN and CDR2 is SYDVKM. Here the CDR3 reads CASSFAQVIYGYTF. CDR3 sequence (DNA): TGTGCCAGCAGTTTTGCACAGGTCATCTATGGCTACACCTTC.

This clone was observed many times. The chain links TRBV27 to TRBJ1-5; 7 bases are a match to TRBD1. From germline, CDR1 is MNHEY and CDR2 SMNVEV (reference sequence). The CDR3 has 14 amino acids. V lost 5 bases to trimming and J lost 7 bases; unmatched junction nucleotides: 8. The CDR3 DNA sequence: TGTGCCAGCAGTCTACAGGGGCTCGGACAGCCCCAGCATTTT. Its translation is CASSLQGLGQPQHF.

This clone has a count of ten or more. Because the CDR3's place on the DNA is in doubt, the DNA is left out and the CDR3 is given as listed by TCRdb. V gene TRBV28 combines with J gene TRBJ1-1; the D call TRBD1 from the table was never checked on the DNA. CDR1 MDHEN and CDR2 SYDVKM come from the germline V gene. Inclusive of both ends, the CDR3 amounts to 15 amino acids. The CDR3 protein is CASSSSGATGTEAFF.

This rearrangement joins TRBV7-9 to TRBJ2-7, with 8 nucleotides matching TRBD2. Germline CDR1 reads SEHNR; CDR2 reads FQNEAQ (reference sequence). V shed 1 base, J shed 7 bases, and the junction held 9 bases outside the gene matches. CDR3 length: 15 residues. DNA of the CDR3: TGTGCCAGCAGCTTAGTTTTAGCGGGACTGGGGGAGCAGTACTTC. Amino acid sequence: CASSLVLAGLGEQYF.

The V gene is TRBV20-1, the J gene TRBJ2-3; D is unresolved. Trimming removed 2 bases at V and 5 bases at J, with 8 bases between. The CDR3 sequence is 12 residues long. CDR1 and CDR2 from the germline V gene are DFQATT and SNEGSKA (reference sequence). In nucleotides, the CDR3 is TGCAGTGCTAGACCTATCGTAGATACGCAGTATTTT. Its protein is CSARPIVDTQYF.